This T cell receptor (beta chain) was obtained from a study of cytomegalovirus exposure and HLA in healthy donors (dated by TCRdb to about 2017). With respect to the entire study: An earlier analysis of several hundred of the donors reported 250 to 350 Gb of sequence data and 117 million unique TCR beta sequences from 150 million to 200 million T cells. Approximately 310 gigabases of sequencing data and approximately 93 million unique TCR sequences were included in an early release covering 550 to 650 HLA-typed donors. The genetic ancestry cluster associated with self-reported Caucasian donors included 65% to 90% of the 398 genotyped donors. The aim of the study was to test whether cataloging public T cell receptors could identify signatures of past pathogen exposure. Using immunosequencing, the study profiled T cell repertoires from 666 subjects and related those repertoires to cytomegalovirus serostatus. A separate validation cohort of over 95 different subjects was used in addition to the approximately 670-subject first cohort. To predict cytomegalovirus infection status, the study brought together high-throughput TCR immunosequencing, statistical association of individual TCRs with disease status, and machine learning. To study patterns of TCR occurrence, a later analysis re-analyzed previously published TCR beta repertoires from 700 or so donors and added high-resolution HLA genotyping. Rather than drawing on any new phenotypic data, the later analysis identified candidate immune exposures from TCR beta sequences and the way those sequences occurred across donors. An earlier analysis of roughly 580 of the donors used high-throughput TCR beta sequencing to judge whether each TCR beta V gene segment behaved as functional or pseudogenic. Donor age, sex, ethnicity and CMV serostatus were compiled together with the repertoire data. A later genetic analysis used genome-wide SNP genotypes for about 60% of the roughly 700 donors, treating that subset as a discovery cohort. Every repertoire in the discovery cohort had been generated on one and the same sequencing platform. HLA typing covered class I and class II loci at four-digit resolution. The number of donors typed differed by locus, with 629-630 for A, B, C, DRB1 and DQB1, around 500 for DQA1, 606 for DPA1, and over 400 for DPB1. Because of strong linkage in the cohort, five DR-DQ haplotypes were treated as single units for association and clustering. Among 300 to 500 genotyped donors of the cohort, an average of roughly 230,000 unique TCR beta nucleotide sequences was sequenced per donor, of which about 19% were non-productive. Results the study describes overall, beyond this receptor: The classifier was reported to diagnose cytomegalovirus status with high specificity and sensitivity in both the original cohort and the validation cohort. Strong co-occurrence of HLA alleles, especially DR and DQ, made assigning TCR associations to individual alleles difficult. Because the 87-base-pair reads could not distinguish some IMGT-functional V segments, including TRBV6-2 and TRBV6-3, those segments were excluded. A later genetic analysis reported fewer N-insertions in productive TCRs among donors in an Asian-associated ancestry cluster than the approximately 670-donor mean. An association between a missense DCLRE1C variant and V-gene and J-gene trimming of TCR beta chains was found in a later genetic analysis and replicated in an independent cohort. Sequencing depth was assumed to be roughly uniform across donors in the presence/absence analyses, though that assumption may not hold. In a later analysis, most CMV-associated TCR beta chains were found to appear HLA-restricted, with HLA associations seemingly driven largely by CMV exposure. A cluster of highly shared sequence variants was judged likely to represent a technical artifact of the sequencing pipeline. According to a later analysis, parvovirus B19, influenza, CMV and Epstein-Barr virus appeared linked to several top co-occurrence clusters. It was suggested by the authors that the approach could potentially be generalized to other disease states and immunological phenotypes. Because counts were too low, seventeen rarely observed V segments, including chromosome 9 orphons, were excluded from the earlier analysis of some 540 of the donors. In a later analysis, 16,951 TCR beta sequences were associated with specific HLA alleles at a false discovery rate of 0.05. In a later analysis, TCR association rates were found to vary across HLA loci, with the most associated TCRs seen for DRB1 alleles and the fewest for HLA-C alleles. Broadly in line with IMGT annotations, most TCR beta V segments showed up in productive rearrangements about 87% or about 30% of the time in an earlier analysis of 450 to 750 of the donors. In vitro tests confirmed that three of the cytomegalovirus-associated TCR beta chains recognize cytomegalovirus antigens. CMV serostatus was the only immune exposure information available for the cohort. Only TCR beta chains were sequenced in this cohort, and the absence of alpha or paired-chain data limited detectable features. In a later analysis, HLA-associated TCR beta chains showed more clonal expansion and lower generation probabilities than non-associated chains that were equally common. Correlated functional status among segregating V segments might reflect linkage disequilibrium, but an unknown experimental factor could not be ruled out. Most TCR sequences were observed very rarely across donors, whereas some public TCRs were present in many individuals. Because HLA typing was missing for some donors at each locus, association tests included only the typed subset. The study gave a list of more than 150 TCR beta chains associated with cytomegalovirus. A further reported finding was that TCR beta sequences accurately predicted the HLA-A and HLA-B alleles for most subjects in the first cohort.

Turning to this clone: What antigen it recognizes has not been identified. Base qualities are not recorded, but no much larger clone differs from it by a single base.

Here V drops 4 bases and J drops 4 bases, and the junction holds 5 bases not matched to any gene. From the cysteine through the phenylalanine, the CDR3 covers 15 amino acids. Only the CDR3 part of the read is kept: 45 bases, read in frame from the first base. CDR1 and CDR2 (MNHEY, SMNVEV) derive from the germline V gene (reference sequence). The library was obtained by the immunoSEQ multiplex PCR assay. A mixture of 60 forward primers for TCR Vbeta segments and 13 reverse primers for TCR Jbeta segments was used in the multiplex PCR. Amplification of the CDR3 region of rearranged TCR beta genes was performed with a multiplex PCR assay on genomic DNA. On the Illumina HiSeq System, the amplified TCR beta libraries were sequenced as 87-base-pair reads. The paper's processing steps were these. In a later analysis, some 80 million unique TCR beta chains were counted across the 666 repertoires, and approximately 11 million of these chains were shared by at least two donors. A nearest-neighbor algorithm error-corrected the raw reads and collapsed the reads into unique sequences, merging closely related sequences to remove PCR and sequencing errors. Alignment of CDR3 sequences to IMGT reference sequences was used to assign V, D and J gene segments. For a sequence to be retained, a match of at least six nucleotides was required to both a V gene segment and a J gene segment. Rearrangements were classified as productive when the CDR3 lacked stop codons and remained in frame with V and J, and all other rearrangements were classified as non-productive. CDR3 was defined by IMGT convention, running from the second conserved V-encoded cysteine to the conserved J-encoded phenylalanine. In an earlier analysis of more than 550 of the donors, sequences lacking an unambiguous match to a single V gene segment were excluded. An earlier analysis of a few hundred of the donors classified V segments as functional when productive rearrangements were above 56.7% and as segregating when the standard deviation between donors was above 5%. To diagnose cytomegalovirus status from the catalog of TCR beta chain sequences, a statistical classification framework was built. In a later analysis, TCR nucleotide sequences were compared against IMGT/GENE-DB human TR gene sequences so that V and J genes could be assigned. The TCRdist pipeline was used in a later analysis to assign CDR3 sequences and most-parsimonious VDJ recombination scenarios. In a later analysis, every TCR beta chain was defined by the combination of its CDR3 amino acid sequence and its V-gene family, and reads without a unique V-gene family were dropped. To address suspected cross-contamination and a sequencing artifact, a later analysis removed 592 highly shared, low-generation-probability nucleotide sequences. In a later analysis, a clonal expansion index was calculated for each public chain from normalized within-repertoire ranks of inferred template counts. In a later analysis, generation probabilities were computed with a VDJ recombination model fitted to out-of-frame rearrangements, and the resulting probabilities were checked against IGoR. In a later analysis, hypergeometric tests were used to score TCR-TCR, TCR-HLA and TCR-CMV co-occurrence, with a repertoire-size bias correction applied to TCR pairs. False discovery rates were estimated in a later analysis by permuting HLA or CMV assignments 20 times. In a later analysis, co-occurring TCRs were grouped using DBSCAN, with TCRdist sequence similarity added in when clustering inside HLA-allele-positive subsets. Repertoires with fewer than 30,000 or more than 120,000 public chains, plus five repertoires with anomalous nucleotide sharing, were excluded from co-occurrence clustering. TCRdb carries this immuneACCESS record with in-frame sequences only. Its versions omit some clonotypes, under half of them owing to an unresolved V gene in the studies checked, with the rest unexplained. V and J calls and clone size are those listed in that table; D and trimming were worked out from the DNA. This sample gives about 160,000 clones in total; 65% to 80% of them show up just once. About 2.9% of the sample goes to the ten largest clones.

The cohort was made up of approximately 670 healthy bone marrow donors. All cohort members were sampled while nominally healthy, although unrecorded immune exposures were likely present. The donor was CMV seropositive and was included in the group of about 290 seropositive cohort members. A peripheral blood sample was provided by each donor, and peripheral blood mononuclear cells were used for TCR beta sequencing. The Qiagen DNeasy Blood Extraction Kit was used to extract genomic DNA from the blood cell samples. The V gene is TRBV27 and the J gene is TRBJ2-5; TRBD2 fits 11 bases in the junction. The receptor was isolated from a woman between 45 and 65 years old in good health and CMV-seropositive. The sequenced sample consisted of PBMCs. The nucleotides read TGTGCCAGCAGTTCGACTAGCGGGGAGAGAGAGACCCAGTACTTC. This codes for CASSSTSGERETQYF.